What follows are 8 T cell receptor beta chains derived from one specimen sequenced in a study of T cells in Graves' hyperthyroidism and ophthalmopathy. Amplified TCR beta CDR3 regions derived from RNA transcripts. The HTBI primer set drove a first-round RT-PCR of the TCR CDR3. Each CDR3 protein gets one entry after TCRdb re-called the multiplex PCR reads with MiXCR. The data contain about 480,000 distinct CDR3 sequences, approximately 15% of them singletons. Specimen: blood. Source of these receptors: a woman aged 18-29 years with Graves' hyperthyroidism.

This clonotype came up many times. CDR3 amino acids: CASSLGQANEQFF. CDR3 DNA: TGCGCCAGCAGCCTGGGACAGGCGAATGAGCAGTTCTTC. J is TRBJ2-1 and V is TRBV5-1; TRBD1 aligns across 8 bases. The CDR3 has 13 residues. Trimming removed 4 bases from V and 7 bases from J; junction bases left unmatched: 4. CDR1 and CDR2 from the germline V gene are SGHRS and YFSETQ.

This clonotype was detected ten times or more. V and J are TRBV2 and TRBJ1-1, with D uncertain. The CDR3 has 11 residues. Trimming pared 1 base from V and 11 bases from J, leaving 8 bases between. From germline, CDR1 is SNHLY and CDR2 FYNNEI. Here the CDR3 reads CASSEGTAAFF. The CDR3 DNA sequence: TGTGCCAGCAGTGAAGGGACTGCTGCTTTCTTT.

This chain joins TRBV9 and TRBJ2-7; 11 bases match TRBD2. Germline trimming cut 1 base from V and 6 bases from J; bases unmatched to any gene: 6. The CDR3 has 15 amino acids. The germline gives CDR1 SGDLS, CDR2 YYNGEE. In DNA, the CDR3 is TGTGCCAGCAGCGTAATGTCTAGCGGGAGGACCGAGCAGTACTTC. It specifies CASSVMSSGRTEQYF.

V gene TRBV19 combines with J gene TRBJ2-1; 8 nucleotides line up with TRBD2. The CDR3 is made up of 12 amino acids. Germline trimming cut 11 bases from V and 7 bases from J; bases unmatched to any gene: 7. Germline V CDR1 and CDR2: LNHDA, SQIVND (reference sequence). The CDR3 sequence is CAGGRPGNEQFF. CDR3 coding DNA: TGTGCCGGCGGGAGGCCGGGGAATGAGCAGTTCTTC.

This clonotype was seen at least ten times. The V call is TRBV19, the J call TRBJ2-1; TRBD2 agrees at 7 bases. The junction had 6 bases not matched to a gene; V was cut back by 7 bases and J by 3 bases. This CDR3 is 14 amino acids long. The V gene's germline CDR1 is LNHDA and CDR2 SQIVND (reference sequence). DNA for the CDR3: TGTGCCAGTAAGTTGGGAGGGGTCTACAATGAGCAGTTCTTC. Amino acids: CASKLGGVYNEQFF.

The table lists this clonotype with a count of one. The chain couples TRBV5-1 to TRBJ2-1; the D gene could be TRBD1 or TRBD2 (6 bases each). Germline CDR1 SGHRS, CDR2 YFSETQ. Trimming left V 5 bases short and J 10 bases short, with 28 bases between. The CDR3 has 17 residues. DNA for the CDR3: TGCGCCAGCAGAGGGGGGTTGGGGACTCCGAGACCGGGGGAGCAGTTCTTC. This sequence encodes CASRGGLGTPRPGEQFF.

There are many counts of this clonotype. The V gene is TRBV12-3 or TRBV12-4, the J gene TRBJ2-3; TRBD2 agrees at 8 bases. The J segment lost 3 bases and the V segment lost 9 bases, leaving 8 bases of the junction unmatched. The CDR3 is 14 residues long. The CDR3 region has the DNA TGTGCCAGTCAACCACTAGCGGATACAGATACGCAGTATTTT. Translating it yields CASQPLADTDTQYF.

In this sample, this clonotype turned up many times. This sequence joins TRBV12-5 and TRBJ2-1, with 8 bases lining up with TRBD2. Trimming cost V 5 bases and J 6 bases; bases outside gene matches: 15. Germline V gene lookup returns CDR1 LGHNT and CDR2 FRNRAP. CDR3 length: 17 amino acids. The CDR3 nucleotides read TGTGCTAGTGGTGAATTCCTTCAGCGGGAGCGAGCCAATGAGCAGTTCTTC. Encoded protein: CASGEFLQRERANEQFF.